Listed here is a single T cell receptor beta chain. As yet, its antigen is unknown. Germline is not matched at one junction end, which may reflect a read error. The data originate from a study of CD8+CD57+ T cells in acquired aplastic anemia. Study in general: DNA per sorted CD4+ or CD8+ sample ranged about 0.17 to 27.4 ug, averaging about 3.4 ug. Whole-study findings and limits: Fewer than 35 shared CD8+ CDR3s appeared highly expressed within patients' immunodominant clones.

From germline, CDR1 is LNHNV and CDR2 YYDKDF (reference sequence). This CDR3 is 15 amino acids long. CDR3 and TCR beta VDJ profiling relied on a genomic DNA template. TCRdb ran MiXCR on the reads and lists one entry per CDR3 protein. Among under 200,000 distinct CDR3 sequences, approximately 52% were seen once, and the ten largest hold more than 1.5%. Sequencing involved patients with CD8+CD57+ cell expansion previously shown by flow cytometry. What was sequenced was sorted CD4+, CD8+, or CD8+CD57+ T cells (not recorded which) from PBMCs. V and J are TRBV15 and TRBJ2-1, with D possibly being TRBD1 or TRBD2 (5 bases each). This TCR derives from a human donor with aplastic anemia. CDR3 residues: CATSSYGTSDNEQFF. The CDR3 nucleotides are TGTGCCACCAGCAGTTACGGGACCTCCGACAATGAGCAGTTCTTC.